This T cell receptor beta chain comes out of a study of cytomegalovirus exposure and HLA in healthy donors (dated by TCRdb to about 2017). A note on the overall study: According to an earlier analysis of around 600 of the donors, roughly 180 million T cells yielded 100 million or so unique TCR beta sequences and around 300 Gb of sequence data. Across roughly 420 genotyped donors of the cohort, an average of about 240,000 unique TCR beta nucleotide sequences per donor were sequenced, and 15% to 20% of those sequences were non-productive. Every discovery cohort repertoire had been produced on one sequencing platform. The number of donors typed differed by locus, with roughly 620-630 for A, B, C, DRB1 and DQB1, around 500 for DQA1, 600 to 610 for DPA1, and some 470 for DPB1. Genome-wide SNP genotypes for about 60% of the 666 donors were used in a later genetic analysis, which treated that subset as a discovery cohort. The T cell repertoires of around 730 subjects were profiled by immunosequencing and related to cytomegalovirus serostatus. HLA typing covered class I and class II loci at four-digit resolution. A later analysis re-examined previously published TCR beta repertoires from just over 650 donors and added high-resolution HLA genotyping to investigate patterns of TCR occurrence. Donor age, sex, ethnicity and CMV serostatus were compiled together with the repertoire data. About 280 gigabases of sequencing data and 70 million to 85 million unique TCR sequences were included in an early release covering 500 to 750 HLA-typed donors. In the later analysis, no new phenotypic data were used to find candidate immune exposures; instead, reliance was placed on TCR beta sequences and their occurrence across donors. The genetic ancestry cluster associated with self-reported Caucasian donors included 81% of the roughly 390 genotyped donors. In addition to the first cohort of approximately 650 subjects, a separate validation cohort of 130 or so different subjects was used. The study was designed to test whether signatures of past pathogen exposure could be identified by cataloging public T cell receptors. An earlier analysis of 587 of the donors used high-throughput TCR beta sequencing to judge whether each TCR beta V gene segment behaved as functional or pseudogenic. Four or five DR-DQ haplotypes were handled as single units for association and clustering because linkage in the cohort was strong. The study combined high-throughput TCR immunosequencing, statistical association of individual TCRs with disease status, and machine learning to predict cytomegalovirus infection status.

The cohort was made up of approximately 670 healthy bone marrow donors. Cohort members were all nominally healthy when sampled, although unrecorded immune exposures were likely present. The donor tested CMV seronegative and was one of the 352 seronegative cohort members. A peripheral blood sample was provided by each donor, and peripheral blood mononuclear cells were used for TCR beta sequencing. Genomic DNA was extracted from the blood cell samples with the Qiagen DNeasy Blood Extraction Kit. Results and caveats for the whole study, not just this receptor: Across donors, most TCR sequences were observed very rarely, whereas some public TCRs were present in many individuals. Some IMGT-functional V segments, including TRBV6-2 and TRBV6-3, could not be distinguished by the 87-base-pair reads and were therefore excluded. A further reported finding was that TCR beta sequences accurately predicted the HLA-A and HLA-B alleles for most subjects in the first cohort. According to a later analysis, TCR association rates differed among HLA loci, with DRB1 alleles showing the most associated TCRs and HLA-C alleles showing the fewest. In a later analysis, most CMV-associated TCR beta chains were found to appear HLA-restricted, with HLA associations seemingly driven largely by CMV exposure. Compared with equally common non-associated chains, HLA-associated TCR beta chains in a later analysis were more clonally expanded and had lower generation probabilities. A later analysis associated about 17,000 TCR beta sequences with specific HLA alleles at a false discovery rate of 0.05. It was suggested by the authors that the approach could potentially be generalized to other disease states and immunological phenotypes. The study gave a list of 150 to 200 TCR beta chains associated with cytomegalovirus. Compared with the roughly 700-donor mean, donors in an Asian-associated ancestry cluster had fewer N-insertions in productive TCRs, according to a later genetic analysis. Cytomegalovirus status was reported to be diagnosed by the classifier with high specificity and sensitivity in both the original and validation cohorts. A cluster of highly shared sequence variants was judged likely to represent a technical artifact of the sequencing pipeline. An earlier analysis of approximately 500 of the donors showed that most TCR beta V segments appeared in productive rearrangements either about 87% or about 30% of the time, which broadly matched IMGT annotations. Correlated functional status among segregating V segments might be attributable to linkage disequilibrium, but an unknown experimental factor could not be ruled out. Because HLA typing was unavailable for some donors at each locus, only the typed subset was used in association tests. The only immune exposure information available for the cohort was CMV serostatus. The cohort was sequenced for TCR beta chains only, and without alpha or paired-chain data the features that could be detected were limited. When HLA alleles, especially DR and DQ, strongly co-occurred, attributing TCR associations to individual alleles was difficult. A few of the identified cytomegalovirus-associated TCR beta chains were confirmed in vitro to be specific for cytomegalovirus antigens. In a later genetic analysis, a missense DCLRE1C variant was associated with V-gene and J-gene trimming of TCR beta chains, and the association was replicated in an independent cohort. Presence/absence analyses assumed roughly uniform sequencing depth across donors, an assumption that may not hold. A later analysis reported that several top co-occurrence clusters appeared linked to parvovirus B19, influenza, CMV and Epstein-Barr virus. Some 16 rarely observed V segments, including chromosome 9 orphons, were excluded from the earlier analysis of a few hundred of the donors because counts were too low.

A word on this clone: Its antigen is currently not known. Qualities for individual bases were not recorded, and no much larger clone is one base off.

The protocol used for the library was the immunoSEQ multiplex PCR assay. A mixture of 60 forward primers for TCR Vbeta segments and 13 reverse primers for TCR Jbeta segments was used in the multiplex PCR. The CDR3 region of rearranged TCR beta genes was amplified from genomic DNA by a multiplex PCR assay. The Illumina HiSeq System was used to sequence the amplified TCR beta libraries as 87-base-pair reads. As for how the authors treated the data: A later analysis counted approximately 74 million unique TCR beta chains across the 550 to 700 repertoires, and roughly 9.9 million of these chains were shared by at least two donors. Raw reads were error-corrected and collapsed into unique sequences by a nearest-neighbor algorithm in which closely related sequences were merged to remove PCR and sequencing errors. Alignment of CDR3 sequences to IMGT reference sequences was used to assign V, D and J gene segments. For a sequence to be retained, a match of at least six nucleotides was required to both a V gene segment and a J gene segment. Rearrangements were called productive when the CDR3 lacked stop codons and stayed in frame with V and J; all others were non-productive. Following IMGT convention, CDR3 was defined as the stretch from the second conserved V-encoded cysteine to the conserved J-encoded phenylalanine. The earlier analysis of some 540 of the donors excluded any sequence lacking an unambiguous match to a single V gene segment. An earlier analysis of a few hundred of the donors called V segments functional above 56.7% productive rearrangements and segregating when the between-donor standard deviation exceeded 5%. A statistical classification framework was built for diagnosing cytomegalovirus status from the catalog of TCR beta chain sequences. In a later analysis, TCR nucleotide sequences were compared against IMGT/GENE-DB human TR gene sequences so that V and J genes could be assigned. In a later analysis, CDR3 sequences and most-parsimonious VDJ recombination scenarios were assigned using the TCRdist pipeline. In a later analysis, each TCR beta chain was defined by its CDR3 amino acid sequence together with its V-gene family, and reads without a unique V-gene family were excluded. A later analysis removed several hundred highly shared, low-generation-probability nucleotide sequences to deal with suspected cross-contamination and a sequencing artifact. For each public chain, a later analysis derived a clonal expansion index from normalized ranks of inferred template counts within each repertoire. In a later analysis, generation probabilities were computed with a VDJ recombination model fitted to out-of-frame rearrangements, and the resulting probabilities were checked against IGoR. A later analysis scored TCR-TCR, TCR-HLA and TCR-CMV co-occurrence with hypergeometric tests, applying a repertoire-size bias correction to TCR pairs. To estimate false discovery rates, a later analysis permuted the HLA or CMV assignments 20 times. A later analysis grouped co-occurring TCRs with DBSCAN, adding TCRdist sequence similarity when clustering within HLA-allele-positive subsets. Repertoires with fewer than 30,000 or more than 120,000 public chains, plus five repertoires with anomalous nucleotide sharing, were excluded from co-occurrence clustering. The table was pulled from immuneACCESS by TCRdb, which kept in-frame rearrangements only. Such tables lose some clones; where checked, under half of the loss comes from unresolved V genes, and the rest has no known cause. V, J and clone size are those of that table, while D and trimming were read from the DNA. The sample records about 160,000 clones, around 81% of which are singletons. The ten top clones hold roughly 1.5% of the sample.

The CDR3 runs 14 residues from the cysteine to the phenylalanine. Left in the record is the CDR3 DNA by itself, 42 bases read in frame from the first base. Cut back by 5 bases and 5 bases, the V and J ends lie 15 bases apart. CDR1 and CDR2 are drawn from the germline V gene (reference sequence): WNHNN, SYGVQD. The chain is encoded by TRBV10-1 joined to TRBJ2-5; perhaps TRBD2 is the D gene, with 6 bases matching. The source of this sequence is a man aged 40-49 years in good health and CMV-seronegative. Material: PBMCs. The DNA sequence is as follows: TGCGCCAGCAGTCCCCCGGGAGCGAGGGAGACCCAGTACTTC. This sequence encodes CASSPPGARETQYF.